This T cell receptor beta chain was documented in a study of blood T cell repertoires in COVID-19. Study as a whole: From the United States, Italy and Spain came samples of acute and convalescent COVID-19. PBMCs, B-cell-depleted T cells, or T cells were the source of the cDNA or gDNA that made up the material.

This CDR3 has 12 residues. CDR1 and CDR2 (germline): MNHEY, SVGEGT. V lost 4 bases to trimming and J lost 10 bases; unmatched junction nucleotides: 1. In the source study's methods: Cell counts per sample came from amplifying reference gene primers. Produced via immunoSEQ multiplex PCR; TCRdb's table is partial and in-frame only. That table gives V, J and clone size, and the DNA gave D and trimming. The sample has under 300,000 clones; about four fifths are singletons. The TCR originated in a woman between 18 and 29 years old with acute or convalescent COVID-19. The chain carries TRBV6-2 or TRBV6-3 and TRBJ2-6; 7 bases agree with TRBD2. The material sequenced was peripheral blood. CDR3 nucleotide sequence: TGTGCCAGCAGTTGGGAGGGAAACGTCCTGACTTTC. It codes for CASSWEGNVLTF.